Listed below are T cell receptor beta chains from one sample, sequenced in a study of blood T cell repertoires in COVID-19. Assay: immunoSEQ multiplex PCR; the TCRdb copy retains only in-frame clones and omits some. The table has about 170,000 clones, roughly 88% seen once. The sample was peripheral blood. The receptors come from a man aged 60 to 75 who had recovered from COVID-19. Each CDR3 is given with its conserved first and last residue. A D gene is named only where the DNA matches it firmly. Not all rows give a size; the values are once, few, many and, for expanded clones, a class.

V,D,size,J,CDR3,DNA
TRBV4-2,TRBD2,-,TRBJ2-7,CASSQEVREGEQYF,TGTGCCAGCAGCCAAGAGGTCCGGGAGGGCGAGCAGTACTTC
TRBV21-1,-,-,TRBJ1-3,CASSKERGSAIGNTIYF,TGTGCCAGCAGCAAAGAAAGAGGGAGTGCCATCGGAAACACCATATATTTT
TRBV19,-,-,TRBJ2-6,CASRGSRARANVLTF,TGTGCCAGTAGGGGGTCCAGGGCGAGGGCCAACGTCCTGACTTTC
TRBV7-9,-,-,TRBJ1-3,CAARVSGGNTIYF,TGTGCCGCCCGAGTCTCGGGTGGAAACACCATATATTTT
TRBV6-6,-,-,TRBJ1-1,CASSYTDLEAFF,TGTGCCAGCAGTTACACCGACCTAGAGGCTTTCTTT
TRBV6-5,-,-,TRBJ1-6,CKQGLDNSPLHF,TGCAAACAGGGTTTAGATAATTCACCCCTCCACTTT
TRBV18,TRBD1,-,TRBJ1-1,CASSPQGARDTEAFF,TGTGCCAGCTCACCACAGGGGGCGAGGGACACTGAAGCTTTCTTT
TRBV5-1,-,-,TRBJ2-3,CASSVRGADTQYF,TGCGCCAGCTCGGTGCGAGGTGCCGATACGCAGTATTTT
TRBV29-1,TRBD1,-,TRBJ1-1,CSVELGQDTEAFF,TGCAGCGTTGAGTTGGGACAGGACACTGAAGCTTTCTTT
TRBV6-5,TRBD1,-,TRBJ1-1,CATSVGQGLNTEAFF,TGTGCCACCTCAGTTGGACAGGGGCTTAACACTGAAGCTTTCTTT
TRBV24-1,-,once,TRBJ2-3,CATSDLFSEDSTDTQYF,TGTGCCACCAGTGATTTATTCTCGGAGGACAGCACAGATACGCAGTATTTT
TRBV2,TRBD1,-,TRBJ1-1,CASTLGQAKTEAFF,TGTGCCAGCACCCTTGGACAGGCCAAAACTGAAGCTTTCTTT
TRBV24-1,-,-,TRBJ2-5,CATSDPYQETQYF,TGTGCCACCAGTGATCCGTACCAAGAGACCCAGTACTTC
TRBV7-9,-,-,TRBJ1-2,CASSFGSGDGYTF,TGTGCCAGCAGCTTCGGCTCGGGAGATGGCTACACCTTC
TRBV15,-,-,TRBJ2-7,CATSRDVGQEGYEQYF,TGTGCCACCAGCAGAGATGTAGGGCAGGAGGGGTACGAGCAGTACTTC
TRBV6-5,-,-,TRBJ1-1,CAARQQNTEAFF,TGTGCCGCCCGACAGCAGAACACTGAAGCTTTCTTT
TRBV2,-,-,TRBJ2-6,CASSALGSSGANVLTF,TGTGCCAGCAGTGCTTTGGGGAGCTCTGGGGCCAACGTCCTGACTTTC
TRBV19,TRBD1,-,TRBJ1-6,CASSTQGDNSPLHF,TGTGCCAGTAGTACGCAGGGGGATAATTCACCCCTCCACTTT
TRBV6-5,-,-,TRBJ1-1,CASRPQEAFF,TGTGCCAGCAGACCCCAGGAAGCTTTCTTT
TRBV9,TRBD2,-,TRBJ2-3,CASSVGLRGATDTQYF,TGTGCCAGCAGCGTAGGTTTGCGGGGGGCCACAGATACGCAGTATTTT
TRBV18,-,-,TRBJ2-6,CASSPRQGRSGANVLTF,TGTGCCAGCTCACCACGCCAGGGCCGCTCTGGGGCCAACGTCCTGACTTTC
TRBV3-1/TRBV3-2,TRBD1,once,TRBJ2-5,CASSQGADRGTQYF,TGTGCCAGCAGCCAAGGGGCAGACAGGGGGACCCAGTACTTC
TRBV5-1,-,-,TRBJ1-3,CASSLAAGDSSGNTIYF,TGCGCCAGCAGCTTGGCGGCGGGAGACAGCTCTGGAAACACCATATATTTT
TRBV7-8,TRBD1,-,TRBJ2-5,CATLPETGDSETQYF,TGTGCCACCCTGCCCGAGACAGGGGATTCGGAGACCCAGTACTTC
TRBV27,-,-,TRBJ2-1,CASSSWGVFYNEQFF,TGTGCCAGCAGTTCGTGGGGGGTCTTCTACAATGAGCAGTTCTTC
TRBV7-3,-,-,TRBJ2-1,CASSFDGDTSNEQFF,TGTGCCAGCAGCTTCGATGGGGACACCAGCAATGAGCAGTTCTTC
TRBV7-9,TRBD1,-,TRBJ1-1,CASSLGQGGYRAFF,TGTGCCAGCAGCTTGGGACAGGGTGGTTATAGAGCTTTCTTT
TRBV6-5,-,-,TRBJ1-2,CASSYGGSGYTF,TGTGCCAGCAGTTACGGGGGGAGCGGCTACACCTTC
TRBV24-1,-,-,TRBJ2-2,CATSDLQTDTGELFF,TGTGCCACCAGTGATTTACAGACCGACACCGGGGAGCTGTTTTTT
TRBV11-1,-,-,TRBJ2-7,CASSFKFGVEQYF,TGTGCCAGCAGCTTTAAGTTCGGGGTCGAGCAGTACTTC
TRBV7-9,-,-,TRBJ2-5,CASSETGTQYF,TGTGCCAGCAGCGAGACGGGGACCCAGTACTTC
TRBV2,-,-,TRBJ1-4,CASSSGATNEKLFF,TGTGCCAGCAGCTCAGGTGCAACTAATGAAAAACTGTTTTTT
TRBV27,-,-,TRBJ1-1,CASSLRREGTEAFF,TGTGCCAGCAGTTTGAGGAGGGAGGGGACTGAAGCTTTCTTT
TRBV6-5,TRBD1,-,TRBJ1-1,CASYRGRWANTEAFF,TGTGCCAGCTACAGGGGGCGCTGGGCGAACACTGAAGCTTTCTTT
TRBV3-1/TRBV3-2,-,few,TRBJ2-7,CASSPQVVAYEQYF,TGTGCCAGCAGCCCCCAGGTTGTAGCCTACGAGCAGTACTTC
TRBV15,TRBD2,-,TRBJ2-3,CATSRALAGDTDTQYF,TGTGCCACCAGCAGAGCATTAGCGGGGGACACAGATACGCAGTATTTT
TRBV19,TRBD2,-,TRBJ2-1,CASSIQRGGRNEQFF,TGTGCCAGTAGTATACAGCGGGGGGGTCGCAATGAGCAGTTCTTC